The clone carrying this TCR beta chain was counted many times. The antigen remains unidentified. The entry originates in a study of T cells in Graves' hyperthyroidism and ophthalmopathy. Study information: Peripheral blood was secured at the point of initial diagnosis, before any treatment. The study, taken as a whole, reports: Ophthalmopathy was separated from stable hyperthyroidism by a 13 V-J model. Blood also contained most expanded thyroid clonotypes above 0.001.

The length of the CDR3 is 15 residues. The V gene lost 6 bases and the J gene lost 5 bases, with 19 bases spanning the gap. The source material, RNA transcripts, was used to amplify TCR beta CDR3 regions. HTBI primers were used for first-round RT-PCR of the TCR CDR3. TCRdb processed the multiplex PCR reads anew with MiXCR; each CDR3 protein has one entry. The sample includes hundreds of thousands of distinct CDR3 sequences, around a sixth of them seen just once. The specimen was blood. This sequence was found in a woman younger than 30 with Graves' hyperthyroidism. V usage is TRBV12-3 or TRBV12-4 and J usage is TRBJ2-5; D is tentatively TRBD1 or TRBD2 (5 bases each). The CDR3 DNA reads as TGTGCCAGCAGCTACCCCTCCGGGACCGGTGAGACCCAGTACTTC. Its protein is CASSYPSGTGETQYF.